This T cell receptor beta chain was captured by sequencing in a study of CD8 T cells in ankylosing spondylitis. The CDR3 consists of 15 residues. The germline V and J ends were trimmed by 0 bases and 7 bases, with 15 bases remaining between them. In germline, CDR1 is DFQATT, CDR2 SNEGSKA (reference sequence). Worth noting for this clonotype: Its antigen is unidentified.

Study outcomes and limitations: Past studies reported some motif variants in reactive arthritis synovial fluid and blood.

MiXCR was run by TCRdb on the 5' RACE reads, yielding one entry per CDR3 protein. The profile covers roughly 150,000 distinct CDR3 sequences, with 30% to 40% appearing a single time and 5.5% to 7.5% taken by the ten largest. The source material was synovial fluid, either unsorted or a sorted T cell fraction (not recorded which). The chain is built from TRBV20-1 and TRBJ1-4; perhaps TRBD1 as D (6 bases). This receptor was identified in a male donor with ankylosing spondylitis. CDR3 amino acids: CSAREVRGGGEKLFF. The CDR3, as DNA: TGCAGTGCTAGAGAGGTCAGGGGAGGAGGTGAAAAACTGTTTTTT.